Each of the 6 T cell receptor beta chains below was sequenced from the same sample in a study of cytomegalovirus exposure and HLA in healthy donors (dated by TCRdb to about 2017). The library was obtained by the immunoSEQ multiplex PCR assay. The multiplex PCR relied on a mix of 60 forward primers for TCR Vbeta segments and 13 reverse primers for TCR Jbeta segments. This immuneACCESS table, as held by TCRdb, lists in-frame sequences with V and J called but not all clones. Of the missing ones, under half trace to an unresolved V gene in checked studies; the others have no known cause. The sample table contains 200,000 or so clones; only one count was recorded for 65% to 85% of them. The ten largest account for about 1.8% of the sample. Sequencing input: PBMCs. The receptors derive from a man aged 45-65 years in good health and CMV-seronegative.

The chain employs TRBV5-4 and TRBJ2-5, with 10 positions matching TRBD1. In germline, CDR1 is SGHNT, CDR2 YYREEE (reference sequence). This CDR3 comprises 15 residues. V trimming: 4 bases; J trimming: 5 bases; junction bases outside the gene matches: 8. DNA of the CDR3: TGTGCCAGCAGCCTAAATCCGACAGGGGGCGAGACCCAGTACTTC. Its translation: CASSLNPTGGETQYF.

This chain links TRBV5-4 with TRBJ1-1, with 8 bases fitting TRBD1. CDR1 and CDR2 (germline): SGHNT, YYREEE (reference sequence). The CDR3 loop spans 14 amino acids. J was trimmed by 1 base and V by 4 bases; bases with no gene match: 3. In DNA form, the CDR3 reads TGTGCCAGCAGCCCGACAGGGGCGAACACTGAAGCTTTCTTT. Amino acid sequence: CASSPTGANTEAFF.

The V call is TRBV5-1, the J call TRBJ2-1; TRBD2 agrees at 9 bases. The V and J ends lost 0 bases and 6 bases, in that order; junction bases with no gene match: 7. This CDR3 region has 16 residues. Looked up from germline, CDR1 is SGHRS and CDR2 is YFSETQ. As DNA, the CDR3 is TGCGCCAGCAGCTTGGAGGCTAGCGGGAACTTCAATGAGCAGTTCTTC. This codes for CASSLEASGNFNEQFF.

This clone was observed a few times. CDR3: CASRNPGTGSYEQYF. DNA for the CDR3: TGTGCCAGCAGGAACCCCGGGACAGGCTCCTACGAGCAGTACTTC. The chain recombines TRBV28 with TRBJ2-7; 8 bases match TRBD1. The CDR3 has 15 amino acids. Trimming removed 6 bases from V and 0 bases from J; junction bases left unmatched: 7. Germline V gene lookup returns CDR1 MDHEN and CDR2 SYDVKM.

The chain employs TRBV7-2 and TRBJ2-7; TRBD1 matches 7 bases. CDR3 size: 15 residues. Germline V gene sequence: CDR1 SGHTA, CDR2 FQGNSA. V shed 2 bases and J 5 bases; nucleotides not matched to a gene: 9. The CDR3 DNA reads TGTGCCAGCAGCTTAAAAGCAGGGGGTTGGAACGAGCAGTACTTC. Translation: CASSLKAGGWNEQYF.

This rearrangement joins TRBV29-1 to TRBJ2-5, with 11 bases aligning to TRBD2. The CDR3 covers 14 residues. Germline loops: CDR1 SQVTM, CDR2 ANQGSEA. Germline trimming cut 7 bases from V and 11 bases from J; bases unmatched to any gene: 15. The CDR3 nucleotides are TGCAGCGCGGGGACTAGCGGTGAAGTGGGAGAGCAGTACTTC. Its protein is CSAGTSGEVGEQYF.